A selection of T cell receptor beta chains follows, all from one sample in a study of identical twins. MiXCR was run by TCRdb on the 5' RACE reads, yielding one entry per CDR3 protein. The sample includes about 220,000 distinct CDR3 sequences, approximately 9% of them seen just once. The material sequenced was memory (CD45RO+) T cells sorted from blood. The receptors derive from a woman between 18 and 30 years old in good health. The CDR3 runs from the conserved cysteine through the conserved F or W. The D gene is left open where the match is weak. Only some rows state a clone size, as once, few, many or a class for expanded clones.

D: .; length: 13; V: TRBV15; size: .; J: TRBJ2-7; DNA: TGTGCCACCAGCAGAGACCTATTAGGCGAGCAGTACTTC; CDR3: CATSRDLLGEQYF
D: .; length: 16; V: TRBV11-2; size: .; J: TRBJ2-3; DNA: TGTGCCAGCAGCTCCTTATTCGCGGGGACTCGAAATACGCAGTATTTT; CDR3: CASSSLFAGTRNTQYF
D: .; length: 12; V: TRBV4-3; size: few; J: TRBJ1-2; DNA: TGCGCCAGCAGCGGCCAGACCTATGGCTACACCTTC; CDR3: CASSGQTYGYTF
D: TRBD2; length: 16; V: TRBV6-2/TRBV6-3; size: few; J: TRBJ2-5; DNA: TGTGCCAGCAGCCGGACTAGCGGGAGGGCCCGGGAGACCCAGTACTTC; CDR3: CASSRTSGRARETQYF
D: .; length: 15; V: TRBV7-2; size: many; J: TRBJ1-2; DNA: TGTGCCAGCAGCCACTCCTGGTCGGATAACTATGGCTACACCTTC; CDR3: CASSHSWSDNYGYTF
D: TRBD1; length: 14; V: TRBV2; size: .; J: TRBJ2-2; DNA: TGTGCCAGCAGAGACAGGGCTAACACCGGGGAGCTGTTTTTT; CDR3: CASRDRANTGELFF
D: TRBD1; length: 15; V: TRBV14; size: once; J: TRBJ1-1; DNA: TGTGCCAGCAGCCAGGCAGGGGGCGCGCGGACTGAAGCTTTCTTT; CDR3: CASSQAGGARTEAFF
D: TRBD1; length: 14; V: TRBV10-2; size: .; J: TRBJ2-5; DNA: TGCGCCAGCAGTAGAGGTACAGGGGTAGAGACCCAGTACTTC; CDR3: CASSRGTGVETQYF
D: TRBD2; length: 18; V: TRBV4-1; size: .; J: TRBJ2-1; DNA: TGCGCCAGCAGCCAAGGTCTAGCGGGGGCCTCCATTTACAATGAGCAGTTCTTC; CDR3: CASSQGLAGASIYNEQFF
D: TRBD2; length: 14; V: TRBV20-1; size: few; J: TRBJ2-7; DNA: TGCAGTGCTAGGCGGCCCGAGGGAGGGAAAGAGCAGTACTTC; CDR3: CSARRPEGGKEQYF
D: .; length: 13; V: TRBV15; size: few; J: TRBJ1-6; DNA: TGTGCCACAGGGGGGGCCTATAATTCACCCCTCCACTTT; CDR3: CATGGAYNSPLHF
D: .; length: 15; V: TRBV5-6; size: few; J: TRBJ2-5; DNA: TGTGCCAGCAGCCGGATAGACAGCCCGCAAGAGACCCAGTACTTC; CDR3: CASSRIDSPQETQYF
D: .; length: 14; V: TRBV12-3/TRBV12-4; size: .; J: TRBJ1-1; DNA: TGTGCCAGCAGTTTAAGACACGCGAACACTGAAGCTTTCTTT; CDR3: CASSLRHANTEAFF
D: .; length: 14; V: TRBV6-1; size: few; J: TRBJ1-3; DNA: TGTGCCAGCAGACCCGGGACAATGGAACGCACCATATATTTT; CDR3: CASRPGTMERTIYF
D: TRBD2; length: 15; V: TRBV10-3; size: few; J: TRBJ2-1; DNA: TGTGCCATCAGGCGGACTAGCGGGAGGGCCAATGAGCAGTTCTTC; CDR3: CAIRRTSGRANEQFF
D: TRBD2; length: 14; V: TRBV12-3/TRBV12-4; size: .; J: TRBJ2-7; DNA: TGTGCCAGCAGTCCCAAGCGGGGCTCCTACGAGCAGTACTTC; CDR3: CASSPKRGSYEQYF
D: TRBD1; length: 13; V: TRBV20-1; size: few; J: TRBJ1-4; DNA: TGCAGTGCACCGGGACAGGGGAATGAAAAACTGTTTTTT; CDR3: CSAPGQGNEKLFF
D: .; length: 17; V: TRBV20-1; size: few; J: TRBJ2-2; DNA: TGCAGTGCTAGAGATAGTTTGGGGGAGGTGAACACCGGGGAGCTGTTTTTT; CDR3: CSARDSLGEVNTGELFF
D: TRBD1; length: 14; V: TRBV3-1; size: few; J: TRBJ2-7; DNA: TGTGCCAGCAGCCGTTCCGGGACAGGATCCGAGCAGTACTTC; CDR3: CASSRSGTGSEQYF
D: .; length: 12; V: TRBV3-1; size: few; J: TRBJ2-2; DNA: TGTGCCAGCAGCAATGCGGGGCGGGAGCTGTTTTTT; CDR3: CASSNAGRELFF
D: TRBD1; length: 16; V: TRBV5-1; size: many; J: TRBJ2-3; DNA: TGCGCCAGCAGCATACGACAGGGGGGGCGCACAGATACGCAGTATTTT; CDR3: CASSIRQGGRTDTQYF
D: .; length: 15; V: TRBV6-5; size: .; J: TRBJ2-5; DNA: TGTGCCAGCAGTTACTCGCCCGGGGGCGTGGGGACCCAGTACTTC; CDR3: CASSYSPGGVGTQYF
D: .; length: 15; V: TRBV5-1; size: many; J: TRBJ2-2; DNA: TGCGCCAGCAGCTTGACCGGACAGATCACCGGGGAGCTGTTTTTT; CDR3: CASSLTGQITGELFF
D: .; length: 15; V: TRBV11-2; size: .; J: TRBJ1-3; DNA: TGTGCCAGCGGGGGTCCCGGGTTAATTGGAAACACCATATATTTT; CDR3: CASGGPGLIGNTIYF
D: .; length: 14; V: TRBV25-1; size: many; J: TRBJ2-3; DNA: TGTGCCAGCAGCGGGGACGGAGCCACAGATACGCAGTATTTT; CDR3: CASSGDGATDTQYF
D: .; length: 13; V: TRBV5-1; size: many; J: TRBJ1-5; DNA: TGCGCCAGCCGACGGGAACGCAATCAGCCCCAGCATTTT; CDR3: CASRRERNQPQHF
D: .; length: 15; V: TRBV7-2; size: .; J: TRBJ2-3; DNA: TGTGCCAGCAGCTTAGTCGGCATTAGCACAGATACGCAGTATTTT; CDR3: CASSLVGISTDTQYF
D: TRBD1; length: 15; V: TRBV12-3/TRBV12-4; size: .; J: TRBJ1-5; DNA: TGTGCCAGCAGACCAGGGACAGGGGGGCATCAGCCCCAGCATTTT; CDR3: CASRPGTGGHQPQHF
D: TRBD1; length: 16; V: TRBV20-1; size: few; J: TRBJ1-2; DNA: TGCAGTGCTAGAGAGGTCAGGACCGGGACAGGGTCTGGCTACACCTTC; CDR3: CSAREVRTGTGSGYTF
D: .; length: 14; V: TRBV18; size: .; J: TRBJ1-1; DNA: TGTGCCAGCTCACCACGGATCACTTACACTGAAGCTTTCTTT; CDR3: CASSPRITYTEAFF
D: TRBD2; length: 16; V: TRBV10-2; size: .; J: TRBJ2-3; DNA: TGCGCCAGCAGTGAGTTGCTAGCGGGGGATATAGATACGCAGTATTTT; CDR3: CASSELLAGDIDTQYF
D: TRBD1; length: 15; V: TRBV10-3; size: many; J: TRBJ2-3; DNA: TGTGCCATCAGTGAGGACAGGGGAAGGGGAGATACGCAGTATTTT; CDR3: CAISEDRGRGDTQYF
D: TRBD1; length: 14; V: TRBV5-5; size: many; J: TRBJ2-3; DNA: TGTGCCAGCAGCATGACAGGGGGCGGAGATACGCAGTATTTT; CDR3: CASSMTGGGDTQYF
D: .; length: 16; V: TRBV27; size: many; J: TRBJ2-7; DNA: TGTGCCAGCAGTCCCGGCGCCACGACTAGTTACTACGAGCAGTACTTC; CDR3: CASSPGATTSYYEQYF
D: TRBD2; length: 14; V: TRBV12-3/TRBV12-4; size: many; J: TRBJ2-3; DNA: TGTGCCAGCAGTACAGCGGGAGGGCCAGATACGCAGTATTTT; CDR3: CASSTAGGPDTQYF
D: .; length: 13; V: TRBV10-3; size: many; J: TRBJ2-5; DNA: TGTGCCATCGCGGGGCAGGGAAAAGAGACCCAGTACTTC; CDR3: CAIAGQGKETQYF
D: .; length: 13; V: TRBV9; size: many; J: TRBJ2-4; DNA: TGTGCCAGCAGCGTTGGGACGGAAAACATTCAGTACTTC; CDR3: CASSVGTENIQYF
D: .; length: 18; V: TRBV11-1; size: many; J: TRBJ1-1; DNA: TGTGCCAGCAGCTTAGGATTGGGGGAAGGGGTGTTGAACACTGAAGCTTTCTTT; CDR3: CASSLGLGEGVLNTEAFF
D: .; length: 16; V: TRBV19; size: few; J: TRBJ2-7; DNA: TGTGCCAGTAGTAGTCGTCTGGGGGGCGCGGGCTACGAGCAGTACTTC; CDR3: CASSSRLGGAGYEQYF
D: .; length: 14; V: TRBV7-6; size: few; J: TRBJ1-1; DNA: TGTGCCAGCAGCTTAGCCCACGCGAACACTGAAGCTTTCTTT; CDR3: CASSLAHANTEAFF
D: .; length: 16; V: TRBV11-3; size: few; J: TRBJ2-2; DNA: TGTGCCAGCAGCTTAGGGTTAACGGCGCAGGCCGGGGAGCTGTTTTTT; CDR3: CASSLGLTAQAGELFF